This passage covers 23 T cell receptor beta chains from one sample sequenced in a study of regulatory T cells in long-lasting Graves disease. Investigators prepared the TCR beta libraries by applying iRepertoire HTBI primers and Arm-PCR of CDR3 regions. Each CDR3 protein is one row after TCRdb ran MiXCR on the multiplex PCR reads. The sample lists 450,000 to 500,000 distinct CDR3 sequences, roughly 16% occurring once. Sample time point: newly diagnosed GD, antithyroid drugs for less than 3 months. The TCR library was made from RNA extracted from PBMCs. The same sample was also studied in work on T cells in Graves' hyperthyroidism and ophthalmopathy.

This specimen consisted of peripheral blood mononuclear cells (PBMCs), obtained at new diagnosis, from a patient treated with antithyroid drugs. All receptors come from a man aged 35-49 years with Graves disease.

This clonotype was seen a handful of times. The CDR3 DNA reads TGCAGCGTAGGACAGGGATCGGGCGCCGAGCAGTACTTC. Translation: CSVGQGSGAEQYF. The chain combines TRBV29-1 with TRBJ2-7, with TRBD1 identical over 8 bases. The junction had 10 bases not matched to a gene; V was cut back by 6 bases and J by 6 bases. Germline loops: CDR1 SQVTM, CDR2 ANQGSEA. This CDR3 region has 13 residues.

This chain joins TRBV19 and TRBJ2-5; D gene uncertain. The V end lost 6 bases, the J end lost 1 base, and 9 bases lay between the germline ends. There are 13 residues in the CDR3. The germline V gene has CDR1 LNHDA and CDR2 SQIVND (reference sequence). CDR3 sequence reads: CASSDRPQETQYF. The CDR3 nucleotides read TGTGCCAGTAGCGACCGTCCCCAAGAGACCCAGTACTTC.

This sequence joins TRBV15 and TRBJ2-1; D may be TRBD2 (5 bases). CDR3 length: 13 amino acids. Germline V gives CDR1 LNHNV, CDR2 YYDKDF (reference sequence). Trimming left V 3 bases short and J 9 bases short, with 12 bases between. CDR3 region: CATSSPLATEQFF. The CDR3 DNA reads as TGTGCCACCAGCAGCCCCTTAGCGACTGAGCAGTTCTTC.

This clonotype was picked up a small number of times. DNA of the CDR3: TGTGCCAGCAGCCCCACCGGCAGGGCAACTGGCTACACCTTC. Amino acids: CASSPTGRATGYTF. The genes are TRBV7-9 and TRBJ1-2; TRBD1 is a possible D gene (5 bases). CDR3 length: 14 amino acids. V was clipped by 5 bases and J by 7 bases, with 17 bases between them. Germline-derived CDR1 and CDR2 are SEHNR and FQNEAQ (reference sequence).

V gene TRBV10-3 combines with J gene TRBJ2-5; possible D gene TRBD1, 6 bases. The CDR3 runs to 15 residues. Looked up from germline, CDR1 is ENHRY and CDR2 is SYGVKD. Trimming took off 1 base at V and 0 bases at J, with 9 bases between the two ends. The CDR3: CAISEWTENQETQYF. DNA of the CDR3: TGTGCCATCAGTGAGTGGACAGAGAACCAAGAGACCCAGTACTTC.

The chain has TRBV19 and TRBJ1-1; D ambiguous. The CDR3 length is 14 residues. Germline V gives CDR1 LNHDA, CDR2 SQIVND (reference sequence). Trimming removed 5 bases from V and 4 bases from J, with 14 bases in between. The CDR3 is CASSSSPLLTEAFF. DNA of the CDR3: TGTGCCAGTAGTTCTAGCCCCCTTCTCACTGAAGCTTTCTTT. The full variable domain, rest sourced from reference TRBV19 and TRBJ1-1, is DGGITQSPKYLFRKEGQNVTLSCEQNLNHDAMYWYRQDPGQGLRLIYYSQIVNDFQKGDIAEGYSVSREKKESFPLTVTSAQKNPTAFYLCASSSSPLLTEAFFGQGTRLTVV.

At least ten counts were recorded for this clonotype. The chain couples TRBV2 to TRBJ1-5; unclear D gene. Trimming removed 1 base from V and 0 bases from J, with 7 bases in between. The CDR3 contains 15 residues. Germline CDR1 and CDR2: SNHLY and FYNNEI. The CDR3 sequence: CASSEGRYSNQPQHF. As DNA, the CDR3 is TGTGCCAGCAGTGAAGGCAGGTATAGCAATCAGCCCCAGCATTTT.

This clonotype showed up many times. This chain connects TRBV27 to TRBJ1-5; no firm D call. The V gene lost 5 bases and the J gene lost 3 bases, with 14 bases spanning the gap. CDR1 is MNHEY, CDR2 SMNVEV, per germline (reference sequence). CDR3 length equals 15 residues. The CDR3 bases are TGTGCCAGCAGTCCCCCACGAAGGGACAATCAGCCCCAGCATTTT. Amino acids: CASSPPRRDNQPQHF.

The V call is TRBV29-1, the J call TRBJ2-3; D unresolved. This CDR3 comprises 13 residues. Germline-derived CDR1 and CDR2 are SQVTM and ANQGSEA. The ends were cut back, 2 bases at V and 3 bases at J, with 9 bases in the middle. CDR3 coding DNA: TGCAGCGTTGAAAAGGGTTTAACAGATACGCAGTATTTT. Residues: CSVEKGLTDTQYF.

The gene calls are TRBV20-1 and TRBJ2-3; 9 bases map to TRBD1. CDR1 is DFQATT, CDR2 SNEGSKA, per germline (reference sequence). The junction had 7 bases not matched to a gene; V was cut back by 5 bases and J by 1 base. CDR3 length: 15 residues. The CDR3, as DNA: TGCAGTGCTGAACAGGGGGCGACGGGCACAGATACGCAGTATTTT. Translation: CSAEQGATGTDTQYF.

The chain combines TRBV20-1 with TRBJ2-1; no definite D call. Germline V lookup: CDR1 DFQATT, CDR2 SNEGSKA (reference sequence). The CDR3 covers 12 residues. V lost 4 bases and J lost 10, with 14 bases in between. The chain's CDR3 is CSAKRLVVEQFF. DNA for the CDR3: TGCAGTGCTAAAAGATTAGTAGTAGAGCAGTTCTTC.

This chain connects TRBV5-8 to TRBJ2-1, with 9 bases lining up with TRBD2. J gave up 5 bases and V 2 bases, and 11 bases lay outside the gene matches. This CDR3 has 17 amino acids. Germline CDR1 is SGHTS and CDR2 is YDEGEE. CDR3 sequence: CASSFLLAGDLHNEQFF. CDR3 sequence (DNA): TGTGCCAGCAGCTTCCTTTTAGCGGGAGACCTCCACAATGAGCAGTTCTTC. The whole variable domain, filled in from reference TRBV5-8 and TRBJ2-1, reads EAGVTQSPTHLIKTRGQQATLRCSPISGHTSVYWYQQALGLGLQFLLWYDEGEERNRGNFPPRFSGRQFPNYSSELNVNALELEDSALYLCASSFLLAGDLHNEQFFGPGTRLTVL.

In this sample, this clonotype turned up many times. The J gene is TRBJ2-7, the V gene TRBV6-1; TRBD1 is a possible D gene (5 bases). There are 16 residues in the CDR3. Trimming stripped 7 bases from V and 0 bases from J, with 19 bases between. Looked up from germline, CDR1 is MNHNS and CDR2 is SASEGT. CDR3 loop: CASNPIGARSSYEQYF. Here the CDR3 DNA reads TGTGCCAGCAACCCGATAGGGGCGAGAAGCTCCTACGAGCAGTACTTC.

The chain joins TRBV20-1 to TRBJ2-1; maybe TRBD2 (7 bases). CDR1 and CDR2 (germline): DFQATT, SNEGSKA (reference sequence). The CDR3 extends over 16 amino acids. The V end lost 1 base, the J end lost 2 bases, and 15 bases lay between the germline ends. In DNA form, the CDR3 reads TGCAGTGCTAGAGCTAGGGGGAGGGCCCCCTACAATGAGCAGTTCTTC. It is translated as CSARARGRAPYNEQFF.

This clonotype showed up many times. CDR3 coding DNA: TGTGCCAGCAGCAGTGTCTCCGATACGCAGTATTTT. It yields the protein CASSSVSDTQYF. The chain is built from TRBV3-1 and TRBJ2-3; no clear D gene. Germline CDR1 LGHDT, CDR2 YNNKEL (reference sequence). The V end lost 5 bases, the J end lost 6 bases, and 9 bases lay between the germline ends. This CDR3 spans 12 amino acids.

V usage is TRBV19 and J usage is TRBJ2-5, with TRBD2 matching 7 bases. Germline CDR1 is LNHDA and CDR2 is SQIVND (reference sequence). The CDR3 spans 16 residues. With 5 bases clipped from V and 5 bases from J, the junction kept 14 bases outside the gene matches. The CDR3 DNA is TGTGCCAGTAGTGACCAGGCGTTTGGGGGAGGGGAGACCCAGTACTTC. Protein: CASSDQAFGGGETQYF. Based on the CDR3 plus reference TRBV19 and TRBJ2-5, the full variable domain is DGGITQSPKYLFRKEGQNVTLSCEQNLNHDAMYWYRQDPGQGLRLIYYSQIVNDFQKGDIAEGYSVSREKKESFPLTVTSAQKNPTAFYLCASSDQAFGGGETQYFGPGTRLLVL.

As regards this clonotype: A far larger clone is a single base away, which makes a read error likely. The rearrangement joins TRBV28 to TRBJ2-1; D remains ambiguous. Germline loops: CDR1 MDHEN, CDR2 SYDVKM. CDR3 size: 11 residues. Trimming cost V 5 bases and J 5 bases, with 4 bases left between them. The DNA of the CDR3 is TGTGCCAGCAGTACCAACAATGAGCAGTTCTTC. Amino acid sequence: CASSTNNEQFF.

In its sample, this clonotype was seen once. This chain joins TRBV27 and TRBJ2-2; 7 bases fit TRBD1. This CDR3 is 13 amino acids long. Germline V gene sequence: CDR1 MNHEY, CDR2 SMNVEV (reference sequence). V shed 7 bases and J 4 bases; nucleotides not matched to a gene: 3. CDR3 protein: CASTHRGTGELFF. As DNA, the CDR3 is TGTGCCAGCACCCACAGGGGCACCGGGGAGCTGTTTTTT.

As regards this clonotype: This CDR3 fails to terminate in the conserved phenylalanine or tryptophan, so it likely reflects a read error. The limits of the CDR3 on the DNA are not certain, so only TCRdb's listed CDR3 is given. This sequence joins TRBV7-6 and TRBJ2-7. Germline V CDR1 and CDR2: SGHVS, FNYEAQ. Ends included, the CDR3 has 8 residues. The CDR3 is CASSLDVG.

In this sample, this clonotype turned up a few times. The rearrangement links TRBV28 to TRBJ1-5; D gene uncertain. Trimming took 2 bases from V and 5 from J, leaving 13 bases between them. Germline V gives CDR1 MDHEN, CDR2 SYDVKM. This CDR3 is built from 15 residues. The CDR3 coding sequence is TGTGCCAGCAGTTTAGGACCGAATTCTCATCAGCCCCAGCATTTT. Translating gives CASSLGPNSHQPQHF.

Worth noting for this clonotype: A far bigger clonotype differs at one base, so this is likely a read error. The V and J genes are TRBV5-1 and TRBJ2-1; 11 nucleotides line up with TRBD1. There are 15 residues in the CDR3. The V gene's germline CDR1 is SGHRS and CDR2 YFSETQ. The ends lost 3 bases at V and 10 bases at J; junction bases unmatched: 9. CDR3 sequence reads: CASSSGQGASYEQFF. DNA for the CDR3: TGCGCCAGCAGCTCAGGACAGGGGGCCTCCTACGAGCAGTTCTTC. Drawing the rest from reference TRBV5-1 and TRBJ2-1, the complete variable domain is KAGVTQTPRYLIKTRGQQVTLSCSPISGHRSVSWYQQTPGQGLQFLFEYFSETQRNKGNFPGRFSGRQFSNSRSEMNVSTLELGDSALYLCASSSGQGASYEQFFGPGTRLTVL.

The genes are TRBV6-5 and TRBJ1-1; perhaps TRBD1 as D (5 bases). Trimming cost V 1 base and J 2 bases, with 11 bases left between them. There are 15 residues in the CDR3. Germline V gives CDR1 MNHEY, CDR2 SVGAGI. CDR3 in DNA: TGTGCCAGCAGTTACTTTCCAGGGAGCAACACTGAAGCTTTCTTT. Protein: CASSYFPGSNTEAFF.

This clonotype has a count of ten or more. This rearrangement joins TRBV20-1 to TRBJ2-1; 8 positions agree with TRBD2. The J segment lost 7 bases and the V segment lost 3 bases, leaving 2 bases of the junction unmatched. Germline V gene data show CDR1 as DFQATT and CDR2 as SNEGSKA (reference sequence). The CDR3 spans 12 residues. CDR3 DNA: TGCAGTGCTAGTTCTAGCGGGAATGAGCAGTTCTTC. This translates into CSASSSGNEQFF.